This is a list of T cell receptor beta chains from one sample in a study of radiotherapy plus CTLA-4 blockade in lung cancer. Sequenced by immunoSEQ multiplex PCR; TCRdb stores in-frame clones only, minus some. Of about 48,000 clones in the sample, approximately 86% were seen once. The sequences come from peripheral blood, collected from a patient treated with radiotherapy plus ipilimumab. The origin of the receptors is a human donor with non-small cell lung cancer that progressed on radiotherapy plus ipilimumab. Some clones in this sample may be carry-over from other donors' samples. Each CDR3 is given with its conserved first and last residue. D genes are given only for firm matches. Clone size is given for some rows only: seen once, a few or many times, or a class if the clone is expanded.

TRBV14	NA	TRBJ1-4	NA	CASSQFVVAGATNEKLFF	TGTGCCAGCAGCCAGTTCGTCGTGGCGGGGGCAACTAATGAAAAACTGTTTTTT
TRBV6-4	NA	TRBJ2-2	NA	CASSDGTNTGELFF	TGTGCCAGCAGTGACGGGACTAACACCGGGGAGCTGTTTTTT
TRBV27	TRBD2	TRBJ2-3	NA	CASSQGTRRDTQYF	TGTGCCAGCAGTCAAGGGACTAGAAGGGATACGCAGTATTTT
TRBV18	TRBD1	TRBJ2-3	NA	CASSRGQGADTQYF	TGTGCCAGCTCACGAGGACAGGGGGCAGATACGCAGTATTTT
TRBV25-1	TRBD1	TRBJ2-5	NA	CASSAYRGKETQYF	TGTGCCAGCAGTGCTTACAGGGGGAAAGAGACCCAGTACTTC
TRBV5-1	NA	TRBJ2-3	NA	CASSIRGTSTDTQYF	TGCGCCAGCAGCATCCGGGGGACTAGCACAGATACGCAGTATTTT
TRBV19	NA	TRBJ1-2	NA	CASSIVSANYGYTF	TGTGCCAGTAGTATAGTGTCAGCTAACTATGGCTACACCTTC
TRBV5-5	TRBD1	TRBJ1-5	once	CASSFDRDQPQHF	TGTGCCAGCAGTTTCGACAGGGATCAGCCCCAGCATTTT
TRBV5-1	TRBD2	TRBJ2-1	NA	CASSPTQGLADSYNEQFF	TGCGCCAGCAGCCCGACCCAGGGACTAGCGGACTCCTACAATGAGCAGTTCTTC
TRBV5-4	TRBD1	TRBJ2-7	NA	CASSSTGGFTYEQYF	TGTGCCAGCAGCAGCACAGGGGGTTTTACCTACGAGCAGTACTTC
TRBV5-6	TRBD1	TRBJ2-7	NA	CASSIFSGTASYEQYF	TGTGCCAGCAGCATATTTTCCGGGACAGCCTCCTACGAGCAGTACTTC
TRBV5-4	TRBD1	TRBJ1-1	NA	CASSSFGQGAIDAFF	TGTGCCAGCAGCTCCTTTGGACAGGGGGCAATTGATGCTTTCTTT
TRBV12-5	TRBD2	TRBJ2-3	NA	CASGLLSGGARQYF	TGTGCTAGTGGTTTGCTTAGCGGGGGGGCCAGGCAGTATTTT
TRBV30	TRBD1	TRBJ2-7	NA	CAWSPWTGGRLATYEQYF	TGTGCCTGGAGTCCTTGGACAGGGGGAAGGCTAGCTACCTACGAGCAGTACTTC
TRBV4-1	NA	TRBJ1-6	NA	CASSQRGAGDSPLHF	TGCGCCAGCAGCCAACGAGGGGCAGGGGACTCACCCCTCCACTTT
TRBV30	NA	TRBJ1-1	few	CAWSLQGYTEAFF	TGTGCCTGGAGTCTCCAGGGGTACACTGAAGCTTTCTTT
TRBV5-8	TRBD1	TRBJ2-4	NA	CASADRGLAKNIQYF	TGTGCCAGCGCGGACAGGGGGCTAGCTAAAAACATTCAGTACTTC
TRBV6-4	NA	TRBJ2-1	NA	CASSDSSLGGYNEQFF	TGTGCCAGCAGTGACTCGAGTCTAGGGGGCTACAATGAGCAGTTCTTC
TRBV13	TRBD2	TRBJ2-5	NA	CASSPTSGRPETQYF	TGTGCCAGCAGCCCGACTAGCGGGAGGCCAGAGACCCAGTACTTC
TRBV5-1	NA	TRBJ1-1	NA	CASSNPQEGTEAFF	TGCGCCAGCAGTAACCCACAGGAGGGGACTGAAGCTTTCTTT
TRBV2	NA	TRBJ2-7	NA	CASRGLQGYEQYF	TGTGCCAGCAGGGGGTTACAGGGCTACGAGCAGTACTTC
TRBV7-2	NA	TRBJ1-1	NA	CASSFAGIGYTEAFF	TGTGCCAGCAGCTTCGCGGGGATCGGGTACACTGAAGCTTTCTTT
TRBV9	TRBD2	TRBJ2-2	NA	CASSGGLAGAGELFF	TGTGCCAGCAGCGGAGGACTAGCGGGAGCCGGGGAGCTGTTTTTT
TRBV7-2	NA	TRBJ1-6	NA	CASSRRAGESPLHF	TGTGCCAGCAGCCGCCGGGCGGGGGAATCACCCCTCCACTTT
TRBV4-2	NA	TRBJ2-1	NA	CASSPGLYNEQFF	TGTGCCAGCAGCCCCGGACTGTACAATGAGCAGTTCTTC
TRBV6-6	NA	TRBJ2-3	NA	CAGSSQAAEASDTQYF	TGTGCCGGCAGTTCCCAGGCGGCGGAGGCTTCCGATACGCAGTATTTT
TRBV7-9	TRBD2	TRBJ2-7	NA	CASSSGTSGISYEQYF	TGTGCCAGCAGCTCAGGGACTAGCGGGATTTCCTACGAGCAGTACTTC
TRBV13	NA	TRBJ1-2	NA	CASSSGGNYGYTF	TGTGCCAGCAGCTCGGGAGGGAACTATGGCTACACCTTC
TRBV30	TRBD1	TRBJ1-2	NA	CAWTYPPGQGSYGYTF	TGTGCCTGGACGTACCCCCCGGGACAGGGCTCATATGGCTACACCTTC
TRBV7-9	TRBD1	TRBJ1-2	NA	CASSLRSGGGYTF	TGTGCCAGCAGCTTACGGTCAGGGGGTGGCTACACCTTC
TRBV4-1	NA	TRBJ1-5	NA	CASSQDAGYGQPQHF	TGCGCCAGCAGCCAAGATGCGGGATATGGCCAGCCCCAGCATTTT
TRBV10-3	TRBD2	TRBJ2-7	NA	CAISGAGGRDYEQYF	TGTGCCATCAGTGGCGCGGGCGGGAGGGACTACGAGCAGTACTTC
TRBV28	NA	TRBJ1-2	NA	CASRPGLGAGGYTF	TGTGCCAGCAGGCCCGGACTGGGGGCTGGAGGCTACACCTTC
TRBV5-1	NA	TRBJ1-1	NA	CASSLDRQNTEAFF	TGCGCCAGCAGCTTGGATCGACAGAACACTGAAGCTTTCTTT
TRBV25-1	NA	TRBJ1-3	NA	CASSEIRSTGNTIYF	TGTGCCAGCAGTGAAATCCGTAGTACTGGAAACACCATATATTTT
TRBV5-1	TRBD2	TRBJ2-7	NA	CASSLDLAGGSNEQYF	TGCGCCAGCAGCTTGGATCTAGCGGGAGGATCAAACGAGCAGTACTTC